The 9 T cell receptor beta chains listed next were all sequenced from one sample in a study of response to subunit inactivated influenza vaccine. Each CDR3 protein gets one entry after TCRdb re-called the RT-PCR reads with MiXCR. The sample yields just under 550,000 distinct CDR3 sequences, under 30% seen once. These data are also associated with another study on T cells expressing NK-cell markers. As reported in that work: Scientists made TCR beta cDNA using 5'RACE template switching with UMIs.

The sequencing here drew on CD4+ T cells sorted from PBMCs, taken 11 to 12 days after vaccination. The source of these receptors is a man in his fifties who received an inactivated influenza vaccine.

The V gene is TRBV30, the J gene TRBJ1-6; D is unresolved. Trimming left V 1 base short and J 6 bases short, with 13 bases between. The CDR3 covers 15 residues. The V gene's germline CDR1 is GTSNPN and CDR2 SVGIG (reference sequence). The CDR3 region is CAWSGLLRFNSPLHF. DNA of the CDR3: TGTGCCTGGAGTGGACTACTTCGGTTTAATTCACCCCTCCACTTT. Full variable domain (rest looked up from reference TRBV30 and TRBJ1-6): SQTIHQWPATLVQPVGSPLSLECTVEGTSNPNLYWYRQAAGRGLQLLFYSVGIGQISSEVPQNLSASRPQDRQFILSSKKLLLSDSGFYLCAWSGLLRFNSPLHFGNGTRLTVT.

The chain carries TRBV3-1 and TRBJ2-1; D not certain. Germline loops: CDR1 LGHDT, CDR2 YNNKEL (reference sequence). The CDR3 contains 12 residues. Trimming removed 5 bases from V and 7 bases from J, with 9 bases in between. CDR3 region: CASSEGWNEQFF. CDR3 in DNA: TGTGCCAGCAGCGAAGGATGGAATGAGCAGTTCTTC.

This chain joins TRBV29-1 and TRBJ2-7; TRBD2 might be the D (6 bases). CDR1 is SQVTM and CDR2 is ANQGSEA in the germline V gene. CDR3 length: 13 residues. V lost 3 bases, J lost 1 base, and 10 bases lay in between. CDR3 residues: CSVEGGRSYEQYF. In nucleotides, the CDR3 is TGCAGCGTTGAGGGGGGAAGGTCCTACGAGCAGTACTTC.

This chain joins TRBV20-1 and TRBJ1-1; D possibly corresponds to TRBD1 (6 bases). Trimming shortened V by 3 bases and J by 3 bases, and 14 bases separated the two germline ends. Germline V CDR1 and CDR2: DFQATT, SNEGSKA (reference sequence). The CDR3 consists of 14 residues. The CDR3 reads CSARTVRGDTEAFF. In DNA form, the CDR3 reads TGCAGTGCTAGGACCGTAAGGGGGGACACTGAAGCTTTCTTT.

J is TRBJ2-1 and V is TRBV7-2, with 11 bases fitting TRBD1. The CDR3 spans 16 residues. CDR1 and CDR2 from the germline V gene are SGHTA and FQGNSA. The V segment lost 4 bases and the J segment 4 bases; nucleotides outside the gene matches: 6. The CDR3 here is CASSSAGTGGYNEQFF. In DNA form, the CDR3 reads TGTGCCAGCAGCTCCGCCGGGACAGGGGGATACAATGAGCAGTTCTTC.

This clonotype has more than one count but fewer than ten. The chain uses TRBV5-1 and TRBJ1-4; D call uncertain. CDR1 SGHRS and CDR2 YFSETQ come from the germline V gene. The CDR3 totals 14 residues. V was shortened by 1 base and J by 0 bases, with 4 bases between the two germline ends. The DNA for the CDR3 is TGCGCCAGCAGCTTGTTCTCAACTAATGAAAAACTGTTTTTT. This translates into CASSLFSTNEKLFF.

The J gene is TRBJ2-7, the V gene TRBV5-1; unclear D gene. The CDR3 runs 14 residues. Germline loops: CDR1 SGHRS, CDR2 YFSETQ. V lost 0 bases, J lost 2 bases, and 9 bases lay in between. The CDR3 spells CASSLAGVPYEQYF. In nucleotides, the CDR3 is TGCGCCAGCAGCTTGGCTGGGGTTCCCTACGAGCAGTACTTC.

This clonotype was detected a few times. The DNA of the CDR3 is TGCAGTGTTTACAGGGTCCGAACTGAAGCTTTCTTT. It codes for CSVYRVRTEAFF. V gene TRBV20-1 combines with J gene TRBJ1-1, with D possibly being TRBD1 (6 bases). CDR1 and CDR2 (germline): DFQATT, SNEGSKA (reference sequence). V dropped 7 bases and J dropped 5 bases, with 14 bases sitting between them. The CDR3 has 12 amino acids.

The J gene is TRBJ2-2, the V gene TRBV12-3 or TRBV12-4, with TRBD2 as a possible D gene (5 bases). The CDR3 runs 14 residues. Trimming left V 3 bases short and J 7 bases short, with 12 bases between. Here the CDR3 DNA reads TGTGCCAGCAGTTTCTACAGTGAGGGCGGGGAGCTGTTTTTT. This translates into CASSFYSEGGELFF.